The 27 T cell receptor beta chains given below trace back to one sample, sequenced in a study of T cells in Graves' hyperthyroidism and ophthalmopathy. The TCR beta CDR3 regions underwent amplification using RNA transcripts as the source. HTBI primers were the set used in a first-round RT-PCR of the TCR CDR3. TCRdb re-called the multiplex PCR reads with MiXCR, one entry per CDR3 protein. The profile shows a few hundred thousand distinct CDR3 sequences, roughly a fifth of them singletons. Material: blood. The receptors here all came from a woman aged 50 to 60 with Graves' hyperthyroidism.

V and J are TRBV5-1 and TRBJ1-1; 7 bases line up with TRBD1. J gave up 5 bases and V 4 bases, and 8 bases lay outside the gene matches. The CDR3 has 14 residues. CDR1 is SGHRS, CDR2 YFSETQ, per germline. The chain's CDR3 is CASSGLGGQTEAFF. The CDR3 DNA reads as TGCGCCAGCAGCGGATTAGGGGGCCAGACTGAAGCTTTCTTT.

In this sample, this clonotype turned up many times. This chain connects TRBV7-9 to TRBJ2-3; TRBD1 or TRBD2 may be the D gene (5 bases each). V lost 5 bases and J lost 6, with 12 bases in between. From germline, CDR1 is SEHNR and CDR2 FQNEAQ (reference sequence). The CDR3 extends over 13 amino acids. The CDR3 sequence: CASSHTRGDTQYF. The CDR3 coding sequence is TGTGCCAGCAGCCACACTAGGGGTGATACGCAGTATTTT.

Many counts were recorded for this clonotype. The chain combines TRBV20-1 with TRBJ1-4; D unclear. The germline V gene encodes CDR1 DFQATT and CDR2 SNEGSKA (reference sequence). Deletions cut 6 bases from V and 2 bases from J, with 13 bases between. The CDR3 contains 14 residues. The CDR3 coding sequence is TGCAGTGCCAGCCGCGGGAGCACTAATGAAAAACTGTTTTTT. This gives the protein CSASRGSTNEKLFF.

The chain carries TRBV10-3 and TRBJ1-5; 7 bases align to TRBD1. This CDR3 has 17 residues. V shed 0 bases and J 0 bases; nucleotides not matched to a gene: 5. Germline V gene sequence: CDR1 ENHRY, CDR2 SYGVKD. Here the CDR3 reads CAISESRGPDSNQPQHF. CDR3 in DNA: TGTGCCATCAGTGAGTCGAGGGGGCCGGATAGCAATCAGCCCCAGCATTTT.

The chain couples TRBV5-1 to TRBJ2-1; 8 nucleotides agree with TRBD2. Germline trimming cut 7 bases from V and 7 bases from J; bases unmatched to any gene: 13. Germline V CDR1 and CDR2: SGHRS, YFSETQ. This CDR3 region has 15 residues. This CDR3 is CASGMVGGALNEQFF. In DNA form, the CDR3 reads TGCGCCAGCGGAATGGTCGGGGGGGCCCTAAATGAGCAGTTCTTC.

This clonotype was detected ten times or more. The V call is TRBV28, the J call TRBJ2-3, with 9 bases fitting TRBD2. Trimming at V came to 10 bases and at J to 3 bases, leaving 11 bases not matched to a gene. The CDR3 covers 15 residues. Germline V gene data show CDR1 as MDHEN and CDR2 as SYDVKM. The CDR3 sequence: CATQEAGGPTDTQYF. The CDR3 nucleotides are TGTGCCACCCAGGAGGCGGGGGGGCCGACAGATACGCAGTATTTT. The entire variable domain, with the rest obtained from reference TRBV28 and TRBJ2-3, is as follows: DVKVTQSSRYLVKRTGEKVFLECVQDMDHENMFWYRQDPGLGLRLIYFSYDVKMKEKGDIPEGYSVSREKKERFSLILESASTNQTSMYLCATQEAGGPTDTQYFGPGTRLTVL.

This clonotype was seen a few times. The chain is built from TRBV5-1 and TRBJ1-2; 8 nucleotides agree with TRBD1. The CDR3 is made up of 16 amino acids. Germline CDR1 reads SGHRS; CDR2 reads YFSETQ. The trim removed 4 bases at V and 2 bases at J, leaving 10 bases unmatched. CDR3 nucleotides: TGCGCCAGCAGCAAAAATACAGGGGGATCAAACTATGGCTACACCTTC. Protein product: CASSKNTGGSNYGYTF.

This clonotype has ten or more counts. This chain links TRBV9 with TRBJ2-5; possibly TRBD2 for D (5 bases). CDR1 is SGDLS and CDR2 is YYNGEE in the germline V gene. The CDR3 consists of 14 residues. V was trimmed by 4 bases and J by 2 bases, leaving 12 bases between them. The CDR3 reads CASSPPGVQETQYF. The CDR3 DNA sequence: TGTGCCAGCAGCCCCCCCGGGGTACAAGAGACCCAGTACTTC.

This clonotype was observed a few times. This rearrangement joins TRBV5-1 to TRBJ2-7; a weak D match, TRBD2 (5 bases). CDR3 length: 14 residues. Germline values: CDR1 SGHRS, CDR2 YFSETQ. Trimming took 4 bases from V and 2 from J, leaving 13 bases between them. The CDR3 DNA sequence: TGCGCCAGCAGCCCGGTCCGGGGTCCCTACGAGCAGTACTTC. As protein: CASSPVRGPYEQYF. Drawing the rest from reference TRBV5-1 and TRBJ2-7, the complete variable domain is KAGVTQTPRYLIKTRGQQVTLSCSPISGHRSVSWYQQTPGQGLQFLFEYFSETQRNKGNFPGRFSGRQFSNSRSEMNVSTLELGDSALYLCASSPVRGPYEQYFGPGTRLTVT.

The V call is TRBV12-3 or TRBV12-4, the J call TRBJ2-7, with a weak D call TRBD2 (5 bases). The V gene lost 4 bases and the J gene lost 3 bases, with 13 bases spanning the gap. The CDR3 loop spans 14 amino acids. Here the CDR3 DNA reads TGTGCCAGCAGTTGGAAACTAGAGTACTACGAGCAGTACTTC. It translates to CASSWKLEYYEQYF.

This clonotype was seen repeatedly, ten times or more. J is TRBJ2-7 and V is TRBV2; D is unresolved. CDR1 is SNHLY, CDR2 FYNNEI, per germline. Deletions cut 8 bases from V and 6 bases from J, with 14 bases between. The CDR3 covers 12 residues. The CDR3, as DNA: TGTGCCAGCCGGGTCAGTGGCGGCGAGCAGTACTTC. Its translation: CASRVSGGEQYF.

This clonotype was seen many times. V gene TRBV11-3 combines with J gene TRBJ2-3, with 8 positions matching TRBD1. After removal of 4 bases from V and 0 bases from J, the junction contained 6 bases not matched to a gene. Germline-derived CDR1 and CDR2 are SGHNT and YENEEA. The CDR3 spans 16 residues. The CDR3 DNA sequence: TGTGCCAGCAGCTCAGGGGACAGGATCAGCACAGATACGCAGTATTTT. Protein product: CASSSGDRISTDTQYF.

Turning to this clonotype: Just one base apart from a much larger clone, this may be a read error. The chain carries TRBV6-1 and TRBJ2-7; no firm D call. Germline CDR1 is MNHNS and CDR2 is SASEGT. The CDR3 spans 13 residues. The ends were cut back, 8 bases at V and 2 bases at J, with 13 bases in the middle. DNA of the CDR3: TGTGCCAGCGCCAGGCCGTCTGCCTACGAGCAGTACTTC. This translates into CASARPSAYEQYF.

This clonotype was found a few times. This chain joins TRBV19 and TRBJ1-2; 7 bases match TRBD1. Trimming took 7 bases from V and 3 from J; bases not matched to a gene: 8. Germline assignment: CDR1 LNHDA and CDR2 SQIVND (reference sequence). CDR3 length equals 14 residues. CDR3 coding DNA: TGTGCCAGTACTCAGCCGGGACAGTACTATGGCTACACCTTC. This codes for CASTQPGQYYGYTF.

This clonotype was seen many times. The V call is TRBV27, the J call TRBJ2-2; D unresolved. Germline V CDR1 and CDR2: MNHEY, SMNVEV (reference sequence). Trimming took 0 bases from V and 7 from J, leaving 6 bases between them. The CDR3 is 13 residues long. This CDR3 is CASSLSGIGELFF. In nucleotides, the CDR3 is TGTGCCAGCAGTTTATCGGGGATCGGGGAGCTGTTTTTT.

This clonotype was detected ten times or more. CDR3 amino acids: CASSLVRGLSSYEQYF. CDR3 nucleotides: TGTGCCAGCAGTTTAGTTAGGGGTCTCAGCTCCTACGAGCAGTACTTC. The chain joins TRBV28 to TRBJ2-7, with a tentative D call TRBD1 (5 bases). Germline V CDR1 and CDR2: MDHEN, SYDVKM. The CDR3 has 16 amino acids. V lost 2 bases to trimming and J lost 0 bases, with 14 bases between them.

The rearrangement joins TRBV5-1 to TRBJ1-3; unclear D gene. Germline V CDR1 and CDR2: SGHRS, YFSETQ. The CDR3 contains 15 residues. Trimming shortened V by 5 bases and J by 0 bases, and 12 bases separated the two germline ends. The CDR3 loop reads CASRPGESSGNTIYF. The CDR3 DNA is TGCGCCAGCAGGCCAGGCGAGAGCTCTGGAAACACCATATATTTT.

A few counts support this clonotype. CDR3 residues: CATSDLKGWGTDTQYF. The CDR3 region has the DNA TGTGCCACCAGTGATTTGAAAGGGTGGGGCACAGATACGCAGTATTTT. This chain links TRBV24-1 with TRBJ2-3; D is unresolved. Germline V gives CDR1 KGHDR, CDR2 SFDVKD. CDR3 length equals 16 residues. Trimming stripped 0 bases from V and 1 base from J, with 10 bases between.

The table lists this clonotype with a few counts. The rearrangement uses TRBV12-3 or TRBV12-4 and TRBJ2-4; 7 bases are shared with TRBD1. The CDR3 is 14 amino acids. V shed 7 bases and J 3 bases; nucleotides not matched to a gene: 6. CDR3 in amino acids: CASISDRLKNIQYF. The CDR3 DNA follows: TGTGCCAGCATTTCGGACAGGCTCAAAAACATTCAGTACTTC.

This chain joins TRBV6-2 or TRBV6-3 and TRBJ2-1; D possibly corresponds to TRBD2 (5 bases). From germline, CDR1 is MNHEY and CDR2 SVGEGT. V was clipped by 0 bases and J by 9 bases, with 12 bases between them. There are 14 residues in the CDR3. CDR3 in amino acids: CASSYSMRAGEQFF. CDR3 DNA: TGTGCCAGCAGTTACTCGATGAGGGCTGGTGAGCAGTTCTTC.

The V call is TRBV20-1, the J call TRBJ2-2; TRBD2 matches at 9 bases. The CDR3 loop spans 16 amino acids. The germline V gene encodes CDR1 DFQATT and CDR2 SNEGSKA (reference sequence). Trimming cost V 0 bases and J 0 bases; bases outside gene matches: 2. CDR3 DNA sequence: TGCAGTGCTAGAGATTCTAGCGGGGCGAACACCGGGGAGCTGTTTTTT. Translating gives CSARDSSGANTGELFF.

This clonotype was counted at least ten times. The genes are TRBV6-1 and TRBJ2-2, with 8 bases matching TRBD2. Trimming removed 6 bases from V and 0 bases from J; junction bases left unmatched: 6. The CDR3 length is 16 residues. The germline CDR1 and CDR2 sequences are MNHNS and SASEGT. In nucleotides, the CDR3 is TGTGCCAGCAGAAGCAGCGGGAGTCCGAACACCGGGGAGCTGTTTTTT. Translation: CASRSSGSPNTGELFF.

This clonotype has a count of ten or more. The chain has TRBV7-6 and TRBJ2-3, with 11 bases identical to TRBD1. J lost 4 bases, V lost 0 bases, and 3 bases had no gene match. This CDR3 is 16 amino acids long. Germline CDR1 reads SGHVS; CDR2 reads FNYEAQ. As DNA, the CDR3 is TGTGCCAGCAGCTTAGCGGGGACAGGGGGTGCAGATACGCAGTATTTT. This gives the protein CASSLAGTGGADTQYF.

This clonotype was found a few times. The chain uses TRBV18 and TRBJ2-1; 9 bases are shared with TRBD1. The trim removed 3 bases at V and 1 base at J, leaving 4 bases unmatched. In germline, CDR1 is KGHSH, CDR2 LQKENI. There are 16 residues in the CDR3. CDR3 DNA sequence: TGTGCCAGCTCACCGGAGACAGGGGGTTCCTACAATGAGCAGTTCTTC. This codes for CASSPETGGSYNEQFF.

In its sample, this clonotype was seen many times. The chain recombines TRBV6-1 with TRBJ1-6; the match to TRBD1 covers 7 bases. The CDR3 covers 14 residues. Per germline, CDR1 MNHNS and CDR2 SASEGT. V dropped 6 bases and J dropped 10; count of bases not matched to a gene: 9. In DNA form, the CDR3 reads TGTGCCAGCAGCCCAACAGGGGTAGGATCACCCCTCCACTTT. This gives the protein CASSPTGVGSPLHF.

This clonotype was seen repeatedly, ten times or more. The CDR3 sequence: CASSSTGHTGELFF. The CDR3 bases are TGTGCCAGCAGCTCAACAGGGCACACCGGGGAGCTGTTTTTT. The chain couples TRBV11-2 to TRBJ2-2; the D gene is possibly TRBD1 (6 bases). Germline V gene lookup returns CDR1 SGHAT and CDR2 FQNNGV. The length of the CDR3 is 14 residues. The V end lost 4 bases, the J end lost 3 bases, and 9 bases lay between the germline ends. The full variable domain, in which reference TRBV11-2 and TRBJ2-2 provide the parts outside the CDR3, is EAGVAQSPRYKIIEKRQSVAFWCNPISGHATLYWYQQILGQGPKLLIQFQNNGVVDDSQLPKDRFSAERLKGVDSTLKIQPAKLEDSAVYLCASSSTGHTGELFFGEGSRLTVL.

This clonotype was found many times. The V call is TRBV30, the J call TRBJ2-3; 7 nucleotides line up with TRBD2. The germline CDR1 and CDR2 sequences are GTSNPN and SVGIG (reference sequence). There are 15 residues in the CDR3. J gave up 1 base and V 2 bases, and 6 bases lay outside the gene matches. The CDR3 spells CAWSSWGGGTDTQYF. In DNA form, the CDR3 reads TGTGCCTGGAGTTCATGGGGGGGTGGCACAGATACGCAGTATTTT. Combining the CDR3 with reference TRBV30 and TRBJ2-3 gives the whole variable domain SQTIHQWPATLVQPVGSPLSLECTVEGTSNPNLYWYRQAAGRGLQLLFYSVGIGQISSEVPQNLSASRPQDRQFILSSKKLLLSDSGFYLCAWSSWGGGTDTQYFGPGTRLTVL.